This entry features one T cell receptor (beta chain) sequence. The antigen remains unidentified. The data are from a study of response to subunit inactivated influenza vaccine. Study results and caveats: New T cells are recruited in small numbers by each seasonal influenza vaccination, according to the authors' suggestion.

Between the trimmed V and J ends, which lost 5 bases and 6 bases, there was a span of 19 bases. Germline loops: CDR1 SEHNR, CDR2 FQNEAQ (reference sequence). The CDR3 runs 15 residues. TCRdb re-called the RT-PCR reads with MiXCR, one entry per CDR3 protein. The sample has 700,000 to 900,000 distinct CDR3 sequences; less than 25% are singletons. The chain links TRBV7-9 to TRBJ1-2; weak D call: TRBD1 (6 bases). This sequence was found in a man aged 45-65 years who received an inactivated influenza vaccine. Specimen: PBMCs from blood, collected 5 days after vaccination. As DNA, the CDR3 is TGTGCCAGCAGCGGCAGGGGCGCGGATTCTGATGGCTACACCTTC. This sequence encodes CASSGRGADSDGYTF.